The 7 T cell receptor beta chains presented below share a single source sample, sequenced in a study of T-cell memory formation after mild COVID-19. TCRdb re-analysed the 5' RACE reads in MiXCR, keeping a single row per CDR3 protein. Of more than 350,000 distinct CDR3 sequences in the sample, 16% were seen once. Sample: PBMCs or a T cell subset sorted from them (not recorded which). All receptors derive from a man aged 18 to 29 who had mild COVID-19 (a few samples of this study predate the infection). Cell type and time point are not known.

This sequence joins TRBV9 and TRBJ2-5; no clear D gene. CDR1 is SGDLS, CDR2 YYNGEE, per germline. This CDR3 has 14 residues. Trimming took 0 bases from V and 2 from J, leaving 8 bases between them. CDR3 nucleotides: TGTGCCAGCAGCGTAGATCGGTGGCAAGAGACCCAGTACTTC. Translating gives CASSVDRWQETQYF.

This clonotype was picked up a small number of times. V usage is TRBV29-1 and J usage is TRBJ2-3; TRBD1 agrees at 8 bases. V was clipped by 4 bases and J by 1 base; unmatched bases: 4. The germline V gene has CDR1 SQVTM and CDR2 ANQGSEA. The CDR3 consists of 14 residues. The CDR3 nucleotides read TGCAGCGTTGCGGACAGGGTGGGCACAGATACGCAGTATTTT. Translating it yields CSVADRVGTDTQYF.

The V gene is TRBV10-1, the J gene TRBJ2-1; no clear D. The CDR3 is 14 amino acids. CDR1 and CDR2 from the germline V gene are WNHNN and SYGVQD (reference sequence). Trimming removed 3 bases at V and 4 bases at J, with 10 bases between. CDR3 nucleotides: TGCGCCAGCAGTGACTCCGTGCTTTACAATGAGCAGTTCTTC. This gives the protein CASSDSVLYNEQFF.

The V call is TRBV4-1, the J call TRBJ2-3; no firm D call. The V end was cut by 4 bases, the J end by 0 bases, with 14 bases between. Germline V gene sequence: CDR1 MGHRA, CDR2 YSYEKL. CDR3 length: 16 residues. The DNA of the CDR3 is TGCGCCAGCAGCCTCCGACCCCGTTCTAGCACAGATACGCAGTATTTT. Amino acid sequence: CASSLRPRSSTDTQYF.

This clonotype appeared a few times. V and J are TRBV29-1 and TRBJ1-1; no clear D. V lost 4 bases and J 3 bases, leaving 6 bases between the germline ends. The CDR3 runs 11 residues. CDR1 SQVTM and CDR2 ANQGSEA come from the germline V gene. The DNA for the CDR3 is TGCAGCGTTGCCGGGTACACTGAAGCTTTCTTT. It yields the protein CSVAGYTEAFF.

This clonotype was seen ten or more times. The chain couples TRBV29-1 to TRBJ2-4; 7 nucleotides align to TRBD2. This CDR3 has 14 residues. Unmatched junction bases numbered 6, after V lost 2 bases and J lost 5 bases. CDR1 is SQVTM, CDR2 ANQGSEA, per germline. The CDR3 spells CSVEWRGTENIQYF. The CDR3 bases are TGCAGCGTTGAATGGCGGGGGACGGAAAACATTCAGTACTTC.

The chain couples TRBV6-5 to TRBJ1-5, with a weak D call TRBD1 (6 bases). The germline V gene has CDR1 MNHEY and CDR2 SVGAGI. Deletions cut 0 bases from V and 1 base from J, with 16 bases between. The CDR3 spans 18 residues. The CDR3 sequence: CASSYSGGPWVSNQPQHF. As DNA, the CDR3 is TGTGCCAGCAGTTACTCGGGGGGGCCATGGGTGAGCAATCAGCCCCAGCATTTT.